This T cell receptor (beta chain) is drawn from a study of chemoradiotherapy in HPV16-positive cancers. Study-level results: In HPV16-positive patients, HPV-responsive T-cell expansion tracked better recurrence-free survival.

About this clone itself: The target antigen is unknown.

Profiled with immunoSEQ multiplex PCR; TCRdb holds only in-frame clones, not every one. Counted here are about 7,900 clones, 75% to 85% occurring once; the ten biggest clones make up 1.9%. This CDR3 contains 15 residues. Per germline, CDR1 SQVTM and CDR2 ANQGSEA. V was clipped by 4 bases and J by 5 bases, with 20 bases between them. This chain uses TRBV29-1 with TRBJ1-1, with D tentatively TRBD1 (5 bases). Sampling was done from a patient who underwent chemoradiotherapy. This clonotype originated in a human donor with HPV-associated anogenital cancer. CDR3 bases: TGCAGCGTTGCGGAAACAGGTGGCGGGGGAACTGAAGCTTTCTTT. Its translation: CSVAETGGGGTEAFF.